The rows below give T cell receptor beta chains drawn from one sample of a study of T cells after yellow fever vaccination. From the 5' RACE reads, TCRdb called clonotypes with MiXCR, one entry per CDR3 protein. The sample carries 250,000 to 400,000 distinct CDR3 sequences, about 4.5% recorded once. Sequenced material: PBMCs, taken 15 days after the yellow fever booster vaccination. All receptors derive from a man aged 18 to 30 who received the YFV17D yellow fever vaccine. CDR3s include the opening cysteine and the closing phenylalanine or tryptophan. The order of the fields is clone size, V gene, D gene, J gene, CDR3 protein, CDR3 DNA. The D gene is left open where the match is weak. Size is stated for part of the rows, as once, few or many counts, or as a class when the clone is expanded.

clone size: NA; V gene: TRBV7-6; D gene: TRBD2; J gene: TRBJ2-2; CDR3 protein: CASSLASGGNTGELFF; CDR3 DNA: TGTGCCAGCAGCTTAGCTAGCGGGGGTAACACCGGGGAGCTGTTTTTT
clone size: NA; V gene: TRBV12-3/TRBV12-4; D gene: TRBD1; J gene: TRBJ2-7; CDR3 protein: CASRLGTGRYEQYF; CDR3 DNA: TGTGCCAGCAGGTTGGGGACAGGGCGCTACGAGCAGTACTTC
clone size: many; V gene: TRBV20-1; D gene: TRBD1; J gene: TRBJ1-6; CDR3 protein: CSARKDRESPLHF; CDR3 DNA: TGCAGTGCTAGAAAGGACAGGGAATCACCCCTCCACTTT
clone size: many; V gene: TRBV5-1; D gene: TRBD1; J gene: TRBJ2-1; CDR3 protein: CASSQDRVDNEQFF; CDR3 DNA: TGCGCCAGCAGCCAGGACAGGGTCGACAATGAGCAGTTCTTC
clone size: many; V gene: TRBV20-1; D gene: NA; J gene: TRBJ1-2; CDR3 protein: CSARDPRGGSNGYTF; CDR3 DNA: TGCAGTGCTAGAGACCCGAGGGGGGGATCGAATGGCTACACCTTC
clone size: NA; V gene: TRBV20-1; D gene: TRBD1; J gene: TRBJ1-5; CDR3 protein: CSARVLRRTGMSPSNQPQHF; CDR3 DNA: TGCAGTGCTAGAGTCCTCAGGAGGACAGGGATGTCCCCTAGCAATCAGCCCCAGCATTTT
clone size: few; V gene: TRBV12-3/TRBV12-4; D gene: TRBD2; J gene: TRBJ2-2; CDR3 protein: CASSLIAGTNGELFF; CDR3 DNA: TGTGCCAGCAGTTTAATAGCGGGAACAAACGGGGAGCTGTTTTTT
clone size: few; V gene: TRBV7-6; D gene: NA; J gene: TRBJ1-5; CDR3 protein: CASSLGLSQPQHF; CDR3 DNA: TGTGCCAGCAGCTTAGGGTTGTCTCAGCCCCAGCATTTT
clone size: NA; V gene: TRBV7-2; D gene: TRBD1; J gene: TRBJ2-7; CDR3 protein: CASTLDRSEQYF; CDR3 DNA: TGTGCCAGCACCCTGGACAGGAGCGAGCAGTACTTC
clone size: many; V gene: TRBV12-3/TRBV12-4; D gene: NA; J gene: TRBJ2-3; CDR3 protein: CASSSRDPIPDTQYF; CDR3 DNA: TGTGCCAGCAGTTCGAGGGACCCAATCCCAGATACGCAGTATTTT
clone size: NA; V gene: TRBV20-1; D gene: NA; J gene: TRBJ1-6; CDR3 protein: CSARDEGLDYSPLHF; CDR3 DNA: TGCAGTGCTAGAGATGAAGGGCTCGATTATTCACCCCTCCACTTT
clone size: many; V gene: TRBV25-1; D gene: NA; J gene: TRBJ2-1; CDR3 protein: CASSEADIAWNEQFF; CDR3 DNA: TGTGCCAGCAGTGAAGCGGACATCGCTTGGAATGAGCAGTTCTTC
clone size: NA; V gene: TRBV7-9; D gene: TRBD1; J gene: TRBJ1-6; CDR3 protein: CASSPDRGYNSPLHF; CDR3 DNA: TGTGCCAGCAGCCCAGACAGGGGCTATAATTCACCCCTCCACTTT
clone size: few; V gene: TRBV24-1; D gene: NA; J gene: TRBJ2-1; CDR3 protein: CATSDLAHDQQFF; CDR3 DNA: TGTGCCACCAGTGACTTGGCCCACGACCAGCAGTTCTTC
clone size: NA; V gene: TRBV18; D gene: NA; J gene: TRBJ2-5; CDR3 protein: CASSPDRNQETQYF; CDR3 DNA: TGTGCCAGCTCACCAGACCGGAACCAAGAGACCCAGTACTTC
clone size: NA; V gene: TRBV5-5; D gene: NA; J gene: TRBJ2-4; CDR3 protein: CASSLFSPRLAKNIQYF; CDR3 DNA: TGTGCCAGCAGCTTGTTCTCTCCTCGGTTAGCCAAAAACATTCAGTACTTC
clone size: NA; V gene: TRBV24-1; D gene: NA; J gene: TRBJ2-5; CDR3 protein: CATSDSPGAETQYF; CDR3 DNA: TGTGCCACCAGTGATTCCCCTGGAGCGGAGACCCAGTACTTC
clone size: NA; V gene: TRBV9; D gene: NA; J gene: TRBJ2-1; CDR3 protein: CASSATPFSDNEQFF; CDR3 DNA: TGTGCCAGCAGCGCGACCCCGTTCTCGGACAATGAGCAGTTCTTC
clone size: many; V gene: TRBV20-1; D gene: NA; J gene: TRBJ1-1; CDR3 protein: CSATGRPNTEAFF; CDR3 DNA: TGCAGTGCCACGGGACGGCCGAACACTGAAGCTTTCTTT
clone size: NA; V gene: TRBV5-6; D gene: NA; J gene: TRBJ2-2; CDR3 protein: CASSLGGITGELFF; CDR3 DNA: TGTGCCAGCAGCTTGGGGGGAATCACCGGGGAGCTGTTTTTT
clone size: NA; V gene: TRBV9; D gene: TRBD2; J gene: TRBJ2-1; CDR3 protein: CASGRSGGPRSYNEQFF; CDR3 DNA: TGTGCTTCGGGGAGGAGCGGGGGCCCCCGCTCCTACAATGAGCAGTTCTTC
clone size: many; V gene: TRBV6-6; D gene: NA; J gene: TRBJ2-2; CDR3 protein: CASSRMATGELFF; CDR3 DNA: TGTGCCAGCAGTCGCATGGCCACCGGGGAGCTGTTTTTT
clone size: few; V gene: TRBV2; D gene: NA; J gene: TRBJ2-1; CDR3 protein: CASSGTSRGWNEQFF; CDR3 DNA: TGTGCCAGCAGTGGGACGTCGAGGGGGTGGAATGAGCAGTTCTTC
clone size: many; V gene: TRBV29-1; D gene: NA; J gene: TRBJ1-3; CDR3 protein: CSVKAFSGNTIYF; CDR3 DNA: TGCAGCGTTAAGGCCTTCTCTGGAAACACCATATATTTT
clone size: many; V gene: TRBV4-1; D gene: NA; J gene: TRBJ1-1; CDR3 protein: CASSQEGAVNTEAFF; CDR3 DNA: TGCGCCAGCAGCCAAGAAGGGGCGGTAAACACTGAAGCTTTCTTT
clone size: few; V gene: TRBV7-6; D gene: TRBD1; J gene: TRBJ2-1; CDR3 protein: CASSREGQGYHEQFF; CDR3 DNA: TGTGCCAGCAGCAGAGAAGGACAGGGTTACCATGAGCAGTTCTTC
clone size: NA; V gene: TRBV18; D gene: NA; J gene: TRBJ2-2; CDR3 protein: CASSPAFGGANTGELFF; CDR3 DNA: TGTGCCAGCTCCCCCGCATTTGGGGGGGCCAACACCGGGGAGCTGTTTTTT
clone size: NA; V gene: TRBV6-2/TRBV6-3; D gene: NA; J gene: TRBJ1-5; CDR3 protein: CASLRGYNQPQHF; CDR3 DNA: TGTGCCAGTCTCCGGGGTTACAATCAGCCCCAGCATTTT
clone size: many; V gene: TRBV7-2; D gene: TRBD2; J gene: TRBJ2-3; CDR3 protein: CASSYSDRLASTDTQYF; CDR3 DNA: TGTGCCAGCAGCTACTCCGATCGACTAGCGAGCACAGATACGCAGTATTTT